The 6 T cell receptor beta chains below were found in one sample sequenced in a study of OX40 agonist ivuxolimab in advanced cancers. Assay: immunoSEQ multiplex PCR; the TCRdb copy retains only in-frame clones and omits some. This sample has fewer than 30,000 clones, with around 86% found just once. Here the sequenced sample was CD4+ or CD8+ T cells sorted from blood, taken in a trial of the OX40 agonist ivuxolimab. The origin of the receptors is an adult with an advanced solid tumor such as melanoma, head and neck, liver or kidney cancer.

The gene calls are TRBV6-1 and TRBJ2-7; 7 positions agree with TRBD1. V lost 0 bases, J lost 4 bases, and 9 bases stayed unmatched. The CDR3 is 16 amino acids. Germline loops: CDR1 MNHNS, CDR2 SASEGT. The CDR3 is CASSEAEGTADYEQYF. CDR3 bases: TGTGCCAGCAGTGAAGCAGAGGGGACAGCCGATTACGAGCAGTACTTC.

This clone turned up a few times. The chain uses TRBV9 and TRBJ1-2; D remains ambiguous. The CDR3 is made up of 13 amino acids. V lost 0 bases, J lost 4 bases, and 7 bases lay in between. CDR1 and CDR2 (germline): SGDLS, YYNGEE. CDR3 residues: CASSVGRGYGYTF. The CDR3, as DNA: TGTGCCAGCAGCGTAGGCAGAGGCTATGGCTACACCTTC.

DNA for the CDR3: TGTGCCAGCAGTTTATCGCCCCCGGGACAGGGGATGCACACCATATATTTT. This sequence encodes CASSLSPPGQGMHTIYF. This chain links TRBV27 with TRBJ1-3, with TRBD1 matching over 10 bases. The CDR3 has 17 residues. CDR1 MNHEY and CDR2 SMNVEV come from the germline V gene (reference sequence). The V gene end was trimmed by 0 bases and the J gene end by 8 bases; junction bases not matched to a gene: 10.

CDR3 nucleotides: TGTGCCAGCAGCCCTAGACTTTACGAGCAGTACTTC. It yields the protein CASSPRLYEQYF. This chain joins TRBV7-9 and TRBJ2-7, with no clear D. V was cut by 5 bases and J by 4 bases, with 9 bases left in between. Germline CDR1 and CDR2: SEHNR and FQNEAQ (reference sequence). This CDR3 contains 12 residues.

The CDR3 coding sequence is TGTGCCAGCAGCGGAGGACCCGAGTACGAGCAGTACTTC. Protein sequence: CASSGGPEYEQYF. The genes are TRBV9 and TRBJ2-7; D remains unclear. V dropped 3 bases and J dropped 4 bases, with 11 bases sitting between them. There are 13 residues in the CDR3. Germline V CDR1 and CDR2: SGDLS, YYNGEE.

This sequence joins TRBV9 and TRBJ2-7; D possibly corresponds to TRBD1 (6 bases). The CDR3 covers 14 residues. V lost 3 bases and J 1 base, leaving 11 bases between the germline ends. The germline CDR1 and CDR2 sequences are SGDLS and YYNGEE. The CDR3 DNA sequence: TGTGCCAGCAGCGCCCAGGGGTTTTCCTACGAGCAGTACTTC. Translated: CASSAQGFSYEQYF.